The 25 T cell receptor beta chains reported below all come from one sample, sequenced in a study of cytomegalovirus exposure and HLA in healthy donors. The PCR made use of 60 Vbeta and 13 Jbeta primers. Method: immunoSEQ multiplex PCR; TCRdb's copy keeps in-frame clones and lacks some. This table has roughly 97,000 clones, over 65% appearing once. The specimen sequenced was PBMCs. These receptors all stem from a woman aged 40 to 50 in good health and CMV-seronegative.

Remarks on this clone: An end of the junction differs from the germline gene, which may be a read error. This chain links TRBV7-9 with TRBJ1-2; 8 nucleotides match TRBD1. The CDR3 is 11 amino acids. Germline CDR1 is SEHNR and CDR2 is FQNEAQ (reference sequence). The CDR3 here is CASSPGDRPRF. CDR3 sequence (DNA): TGTGCCAGCAGCCCCGGGGACAGGCCGCGCTTC.

The CDR3 bases are TGTGCCACCAGCAGAGATCTGAGGGATACGCAGTATTTT. Residues: CATSRDLRDTQYF. This chain connects TRBV15 to TRBJ2-3; no clear D. Germline lookup yields CDR1 LNHNV and CDR2 YYDKDF (reference sequence). The ends were cut back, 0 bases at V and 6 bases at J, with 7 bases in the middle. The CDR3 is 13 amino acids.

In nucleotides, the CDR3 is TGTGCCAGCAGCATGGGACTAGCGGGGGGTGAAGATACGCAGTATTTT. It encodes CASSMGLAGGEDTQYF. This sequence joins TRBV7-8 and TRBJ2-3, with 15 bases lining up with TRBD2. The CDR3 has 16 amino acids. Germline V gives CDR1 SGHVS, CDR2 FQNEAQ. The trim removed 5 bases at V and 5 bases at J, leaving 5 bases unmatched.

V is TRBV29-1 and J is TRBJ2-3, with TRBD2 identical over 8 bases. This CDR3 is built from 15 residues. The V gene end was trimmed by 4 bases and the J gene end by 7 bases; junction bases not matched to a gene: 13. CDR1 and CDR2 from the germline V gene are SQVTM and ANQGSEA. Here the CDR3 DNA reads TGCAGCGTTGTTGATCCTGGACTAGCAACATATACGCAGTATTTT. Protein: CSVVDPGLATYTQYF.

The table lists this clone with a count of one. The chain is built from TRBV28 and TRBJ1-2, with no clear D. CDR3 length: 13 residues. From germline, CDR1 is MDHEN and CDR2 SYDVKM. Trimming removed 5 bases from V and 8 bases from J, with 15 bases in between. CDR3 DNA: TGTGCCAGCAGTCCCCCTGAGGCGGGGGGCTACACCTTC. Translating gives CASSPPEAGGYTF.

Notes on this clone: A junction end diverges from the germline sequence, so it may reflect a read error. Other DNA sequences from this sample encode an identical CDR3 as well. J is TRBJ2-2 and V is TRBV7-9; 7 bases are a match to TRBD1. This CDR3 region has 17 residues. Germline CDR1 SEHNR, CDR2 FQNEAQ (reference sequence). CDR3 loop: CASSPDKGTAGTGELFF. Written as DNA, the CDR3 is TGTGCCAGCAGCCCCGATAAAGGGACAGCTGGCACCGGTGAGCTGTTTTTT.

CDR3 sequence (DNA): TGCGCCAGCAGCTTCCTGTCCCAGACATCGAACACTGAAGCTTTCTTT. This translates into CASSFLSQTSNTEAFF. The chain couples TRBV5-1 to TRBJ1-1; D ambiguous. The CDR3 covers 16 residues. Trimming cost V 2 bases and J 1 base, with 15 bases left between them. Germline-derived CDR1 and CDR2 are SGHRS and YFSETQ.

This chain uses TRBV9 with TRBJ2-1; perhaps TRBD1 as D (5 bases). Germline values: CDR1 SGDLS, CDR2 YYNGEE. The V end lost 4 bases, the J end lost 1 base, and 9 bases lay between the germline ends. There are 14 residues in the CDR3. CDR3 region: CASSRAGSYNEQFF. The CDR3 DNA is TGTGCCAGCAGCAGGGCAGGGTCCTACAATGAGCAGTTCTTC.

CDR3 in amino acids: CASSLTRQGRELYEQYF. The CDR3 nucleotides are TGTGCCAGCAGCCTTACCAGACAGGGCAGGGAATTATACGAGCAGTACTTC. The rearrangement uses TRBV27 and TRBJ2-7; 7 nucleotides line up with TRBD1. From germline, CDR1 is MNHEY and CDR2 SMNVEV (reference sequence). V shed 6 bases and J 4 bases; nucleotides not matched to a gene: 18. The CDR3 has 17 amino acids.

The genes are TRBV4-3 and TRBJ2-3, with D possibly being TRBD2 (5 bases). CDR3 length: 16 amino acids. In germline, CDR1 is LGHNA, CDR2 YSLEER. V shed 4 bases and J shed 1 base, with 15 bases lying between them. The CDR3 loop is CASSPLGPAGTDTQYF. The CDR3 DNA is TGCGCCAGCAGCCCACTAGGGCCCGCCGGCACAGATACGCAGTATTTT.

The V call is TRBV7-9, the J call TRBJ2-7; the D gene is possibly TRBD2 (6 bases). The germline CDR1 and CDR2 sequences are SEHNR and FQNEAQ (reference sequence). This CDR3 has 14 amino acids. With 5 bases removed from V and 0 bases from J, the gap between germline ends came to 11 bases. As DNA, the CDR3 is TGTGCCAGCAGCCCCCGACTAGGCTCCTACGAGCAGTACTTC. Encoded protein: CASSPRLGSYEQYF. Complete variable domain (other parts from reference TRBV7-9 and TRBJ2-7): DTGVSQNPRHKITKRGQNVTFRCDPISEHNRLYWYRQTLGQGPEFLTYFQNEAQLEKSRLLSDRFSAERPKGSFSTLEIQRTEQGDSAMYLCASSPRLGSYEQYFGPGTRLTVT.

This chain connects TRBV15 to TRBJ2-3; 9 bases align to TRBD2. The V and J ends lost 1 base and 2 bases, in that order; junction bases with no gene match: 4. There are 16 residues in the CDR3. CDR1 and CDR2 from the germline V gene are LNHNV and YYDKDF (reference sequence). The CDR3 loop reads CATSRGAGGATDTQYF. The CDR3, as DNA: TGTGCCACCAGCAGAGGAGCGGGAGGTGCCACAGATACGCAGTATTTT. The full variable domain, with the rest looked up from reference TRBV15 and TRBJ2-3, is DAMVIQNPRYQVTQFGKPVTLSCSQTLNHNVMYWYQQKSSQAPKLLFHYYDKDFNNEADTPDNFQSRRPNTSFCFLDIRSPGLGDTAMYLCATSRGAGGATDTQYFGPGTRLTVL.

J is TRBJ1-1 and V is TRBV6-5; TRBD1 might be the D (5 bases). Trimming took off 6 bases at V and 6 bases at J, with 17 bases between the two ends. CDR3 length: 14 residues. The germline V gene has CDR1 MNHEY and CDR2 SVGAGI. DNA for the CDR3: TGTGCCAGCAGGAGAGGTCCCCAGGGTTCTGAAGCTTTCTTT. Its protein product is CASRRGPQGSEAFF.

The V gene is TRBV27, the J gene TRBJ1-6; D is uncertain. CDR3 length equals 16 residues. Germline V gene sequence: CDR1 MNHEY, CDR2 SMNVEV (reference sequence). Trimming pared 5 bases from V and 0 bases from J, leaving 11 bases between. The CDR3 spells CASSMLQSSYNSPLHF. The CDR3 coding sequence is TGTGCCAGCAGTATGCTACAGAGCTCCTATAATTCACCCCTCCACTTT.

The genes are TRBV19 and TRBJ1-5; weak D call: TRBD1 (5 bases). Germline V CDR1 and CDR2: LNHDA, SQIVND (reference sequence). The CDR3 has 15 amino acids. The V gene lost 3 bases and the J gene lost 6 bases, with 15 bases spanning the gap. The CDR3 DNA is TGTGCCAGTAGTATCAGCGCAGGCCAGGGTCAGCCCCAGCATTTT. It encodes CASSISAGQGQPQHF. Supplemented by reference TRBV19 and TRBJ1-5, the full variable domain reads DGGITQSPKYLFRKEGQNVTLSCEQNLNHDAMYWYRQDPGQGLRLIYYSQIVNDFQKGDIAEGYSVSREKKESFPLTVTSAQKNPTAFYLCASSISAGQGQPQHFGDGTRLSIL.

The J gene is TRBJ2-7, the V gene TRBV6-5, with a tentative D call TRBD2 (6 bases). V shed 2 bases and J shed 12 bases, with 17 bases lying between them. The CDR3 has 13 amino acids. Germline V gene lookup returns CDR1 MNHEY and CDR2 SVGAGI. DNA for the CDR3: TGTGCCAGCAGTTACGAGGTGGGCGGGGTTTTGTACTTC. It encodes CASSYEVGGVLYF.

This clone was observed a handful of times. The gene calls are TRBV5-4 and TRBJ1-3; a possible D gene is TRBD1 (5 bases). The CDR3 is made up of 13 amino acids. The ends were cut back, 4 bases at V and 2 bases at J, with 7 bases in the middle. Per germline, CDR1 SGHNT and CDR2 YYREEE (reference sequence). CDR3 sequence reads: CASSTDTGNTIYF. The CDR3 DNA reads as TGTGCCAGCAGCACGGACACTGGAAACACCATATATTTT.

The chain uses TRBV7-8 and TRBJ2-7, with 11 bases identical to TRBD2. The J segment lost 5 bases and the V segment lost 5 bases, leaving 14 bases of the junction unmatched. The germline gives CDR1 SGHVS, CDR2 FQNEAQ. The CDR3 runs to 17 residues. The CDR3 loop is CASSPEGVAGGLNEQYF. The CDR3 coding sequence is TGTGCCAGCAGCCCGGAAGGGGTAGCGGGAGGGCTGAACGAGCAGTACTTC.

The CDR3 DNA is TGTGCCAGCAGCTCCCCGGGACAGAGGAACACTGAAGCTTTCTTT. This gives the protein CASSSPGQRNTEAFF. The chain employs TRBV11-2 and TRBJ1-1; TRBD1 matches 7 bases. Trimming removed 4 bases from V and 1 base from J; junction bases left unmatched: 6. Germline values: CDR1 SGHAT, CDR2 FQNNGV. The CDR3 runs 15 residues.

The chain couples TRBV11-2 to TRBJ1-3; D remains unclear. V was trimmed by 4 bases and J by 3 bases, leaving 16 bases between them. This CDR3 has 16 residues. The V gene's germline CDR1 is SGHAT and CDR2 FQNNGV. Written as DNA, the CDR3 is TGTGCCAGCAGCTCCCTCAACCCTAGGAGTGGAAACACCATATATTTT. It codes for CASSSLNPRSGNTIYF.

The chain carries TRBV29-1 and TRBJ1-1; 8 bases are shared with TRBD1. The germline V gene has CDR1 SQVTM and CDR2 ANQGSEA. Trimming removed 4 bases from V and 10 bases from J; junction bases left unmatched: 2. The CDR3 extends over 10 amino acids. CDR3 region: CSVVDRAAFF. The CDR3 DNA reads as TGCAGCGTTGTGGACAGGGCAGCTTTCTTT.

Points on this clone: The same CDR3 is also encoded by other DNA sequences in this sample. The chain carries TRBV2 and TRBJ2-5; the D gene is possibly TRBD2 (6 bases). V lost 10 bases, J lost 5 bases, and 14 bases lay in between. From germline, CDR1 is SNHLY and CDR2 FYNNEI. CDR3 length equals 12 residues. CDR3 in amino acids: CATSRGMETQYF. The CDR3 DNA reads TGTGCCACCTCTCGGGGGATGGAGACCCAGTACTTC.

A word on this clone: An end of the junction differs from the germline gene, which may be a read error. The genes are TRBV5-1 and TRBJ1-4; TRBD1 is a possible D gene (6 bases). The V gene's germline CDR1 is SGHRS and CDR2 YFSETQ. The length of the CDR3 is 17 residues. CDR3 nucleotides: TGTCATAGAAGTGGGGGCAGGGCAGATGCAACTAATGAAAAACTGTTTTTT. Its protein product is CHRSGGRADATNEKLFF.

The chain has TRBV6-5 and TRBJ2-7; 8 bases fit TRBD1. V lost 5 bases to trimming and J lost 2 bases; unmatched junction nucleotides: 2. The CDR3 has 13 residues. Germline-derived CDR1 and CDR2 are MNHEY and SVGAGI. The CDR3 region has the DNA TGTGCCAGCAGTGACAGGGGCCCCTACGAGCAGTACTTC. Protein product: CASSDRGPYEQYF.

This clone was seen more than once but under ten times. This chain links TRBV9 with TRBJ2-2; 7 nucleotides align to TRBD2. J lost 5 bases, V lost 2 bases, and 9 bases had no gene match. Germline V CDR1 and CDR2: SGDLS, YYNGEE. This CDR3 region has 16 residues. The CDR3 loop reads CASSVELAQFTGELFF. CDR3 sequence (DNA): TGTGCCAGCAGCGTGGAACTAGCGCAGTTTACCGGGGAGCTGTTTTTT.